This T cell receptor (beta chain) was captured by sequencing in a study of molecular identifiers for immune sequencing clone quantification. This clonotype was observed a handful of times. In preparing bulk TCR libraries, previously described methods and listed TCR primers were used. TCRdb re-derived calls from the PCR reads in MiXCR, one entry per CDR3 protein. This table has 45,000 to 55,000 distinct CDR3 sequences, about a third appearing once. Germline CDR1 and CDR2: ENHRY and SYGVKD. V was shortened by 2 bases and J by 3 bases, with 8 bases between the two germline ends. CDR3 size: 13 residues. For naive CD8 T cells, sorting used the CD8+CD4-CCR7+CD45RA+ phenotype.

The clonotype originates from a human donor in good health. Some libraries in this study had Jurkat cell RNA spiked in. V usage is TRBV10-3 and J usage is TRBJ2-7; no firm D call. Sequenced material: naive CD8+ T cells from blood, with Jurkat cell RNA spiked in. The subset here: FACS-sorted CD8+CD4-CCR7+CD45RA+ naive T cells. CDR3 sequence: CAISEGVSYEQYF. The CDR3 DNA reads TGTGCCATCAGTGAGGGGGTCAGCTACGAGCAGTACTTC.